This T cell receptor beta chain was captured by sequencing in a study of response to subunit inactivated influenza vaccine. Overall study findings and caveats: That few new T cells are recruited by each seasonal influenza vaccination was the authors' suggestion.

The sample holds a few counts of this clonotype. Its specificity is not known. Looked up from germline, CDR1 is DFQATT and CDR2 is SNEGSKA (reference sequence). The CDR3 covers 11 residues. V shed 5 bases and J shed 5 bases, with 9 bases lying between them. TCRdb called the RT-PCR reads again in MiXCR, with one record for every CDR3 protein. The table lists more than 250,000 distinct CDR3 sequences, around a fifth of them singletons, with about a tenth in the top ten. The TCR comes from a man between 50 and 75 years old who received an inactivated influenza vaccine. The material was PBMCs from blood, obtained less than 22 months after vaccination. This chain uses TRBV20-1 with TRBJ1-1; D unclear. The CDR3 nucleotides read TGCAGTGCTGAACGGGTTACTGAAGCTTTCTTT. Its protein product is CSAERVTEAFF.